This T cell receptor beta chain is from a study of cytotoxic CD8 clonotypes in ibrutinib-treated CLL. Study outcomes and limitations: Baseline levels were approached again at progression, after clonality had risen at ibrutinib response. Clonotypes that were public were uncommon, and they contracted or stayed stable on treatment.

Trimming cost V 7 bases and J 5 bases; bases outside gene matches: 6. The CDR3 totals 15 residues. Germline CDR1 reads WSHSY; CDR2 reads SAAADI. TCRdb keeps only in-frame clones here, not all; method: immunoSEQ multiplex PCR. The profile shows around 140,000 clones, 80% of them singletons. Comments on this clone: Its cognate antigen is unknown.

The receptor was isolated from a human donor with chronic lymphocytic leukemia. Specimen: PBMCs, collected after 36 months of ibrutinib treatment. The gene calls are TRBV10-2 and TRBJ2-2; 11 nucleotides agree with TRBD2. The DNA for the CDR3 is TGCGCCAGCAAACTAGCGGGAGTAGAAACCGGGGAGCTGTTTTTT. Translated, it gives CASKLAGVETGELFF.